This T cell receptor beta chain appears in the sequencing data of a study of cytomegalovirus exposure and HLA in healthy donors. V was pared by 5 bases and J by 9 bases, with 12 bases of the junction left unmatched. Germline loops: CDR1 SGHTS, CDR2 YDEGEE. This CDR3 region has 14 residues. Findings and caveats of the study: It was reportedly the case that the classifier diagnosed cytomegalovirus status with high specificity and sensitivity.

Concerning this clone itself: The target antigen is unknown. At the DNA level, this CDR3 is encoded by other sequences in the same sample as well.

PCR used 60 Vbeta primers and 13 Jbeta primers. Profiling relied on immunoSEQ multiplex PCR, and the TCRdb table lists in-frame clones only, not all of them. Of 110,000 or so clones listed, approximately 69% are singletons. This sequence originates from a woman aged 40 to 50 in good health and CMV-seropositive. Source material: PBMCs. The chain employs TRBV5-8 and TRBJ1-2, with 8 bases identical to TRBD1. This chain's CDR3 is CASSRTGIAGSYTF. The CDR3 DNA reads as TGTGCCAGCAGTCGGACAGGGATTGCTGGGAGCTACACCTTC.